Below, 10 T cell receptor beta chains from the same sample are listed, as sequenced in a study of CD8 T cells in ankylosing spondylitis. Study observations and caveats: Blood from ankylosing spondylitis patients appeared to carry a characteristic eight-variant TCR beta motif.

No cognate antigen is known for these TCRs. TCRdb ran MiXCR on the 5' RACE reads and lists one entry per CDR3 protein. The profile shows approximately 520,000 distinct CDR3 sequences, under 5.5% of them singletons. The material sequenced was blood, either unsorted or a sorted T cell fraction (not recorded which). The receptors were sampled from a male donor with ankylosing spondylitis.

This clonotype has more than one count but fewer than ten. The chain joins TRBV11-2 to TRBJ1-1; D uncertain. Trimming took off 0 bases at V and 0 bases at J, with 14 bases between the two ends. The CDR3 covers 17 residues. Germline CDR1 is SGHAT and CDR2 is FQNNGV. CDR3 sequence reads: CASSLDSYWGMNTEAFF. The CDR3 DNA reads TGTGCCAGCAGCTTAGATTCCTACTGGGGAATGAACACTGAAGCTTTCTTT.

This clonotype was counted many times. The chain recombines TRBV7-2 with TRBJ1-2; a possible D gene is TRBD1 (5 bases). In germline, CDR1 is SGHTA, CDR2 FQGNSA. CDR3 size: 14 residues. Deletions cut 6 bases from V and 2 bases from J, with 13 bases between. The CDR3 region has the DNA TGTGCCAGCAGGAGCAGGGCCCTCAACTATGGCTACACCTTC. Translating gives CASRSRALNYGYTF.

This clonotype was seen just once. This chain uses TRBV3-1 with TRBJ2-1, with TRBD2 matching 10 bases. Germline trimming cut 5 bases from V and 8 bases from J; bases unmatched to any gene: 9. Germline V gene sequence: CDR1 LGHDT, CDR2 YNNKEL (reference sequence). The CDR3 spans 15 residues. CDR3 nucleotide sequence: TGTGCCAGCAGCGGGAGCGGGAGGGCCTCCGATGAGCAGTTCTTC. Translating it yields CASSGSGRASDEQFF.

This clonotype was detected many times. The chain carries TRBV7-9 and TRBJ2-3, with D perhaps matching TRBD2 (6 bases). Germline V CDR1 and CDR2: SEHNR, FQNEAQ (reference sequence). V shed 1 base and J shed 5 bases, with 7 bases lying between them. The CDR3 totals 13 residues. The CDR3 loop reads CASSLVGGDTQYF. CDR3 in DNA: TGTGCCAGCAGCTTAGTGGGAGGAGATACGCAGTATTTT.

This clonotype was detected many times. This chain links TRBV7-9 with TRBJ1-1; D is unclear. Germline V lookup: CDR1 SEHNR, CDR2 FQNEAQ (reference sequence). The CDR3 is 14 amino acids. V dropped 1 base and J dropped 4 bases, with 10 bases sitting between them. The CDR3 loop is CASSLVGGPTEAFF. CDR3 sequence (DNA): TGTGCCAGCAGCTTAGTAGGAGGGCCCACTGAAGCTTTCTTT.

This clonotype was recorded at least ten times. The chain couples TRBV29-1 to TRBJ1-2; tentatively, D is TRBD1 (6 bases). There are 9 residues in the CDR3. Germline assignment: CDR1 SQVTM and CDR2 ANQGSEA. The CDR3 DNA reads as TGCGGGGACACCTATGGCTACACCTTC. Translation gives CGDTYGYTF. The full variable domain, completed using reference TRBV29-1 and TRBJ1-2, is SAVISQKPSRDICQRGTSLTIQCQVDSQVTMMFWYRQQPGQSLTLIATANQGSEATYESGFVIDKFPISRPNLTFSTLTVSNMSPEDSSIYLCGDTYGYTFGSGTRLTVV.

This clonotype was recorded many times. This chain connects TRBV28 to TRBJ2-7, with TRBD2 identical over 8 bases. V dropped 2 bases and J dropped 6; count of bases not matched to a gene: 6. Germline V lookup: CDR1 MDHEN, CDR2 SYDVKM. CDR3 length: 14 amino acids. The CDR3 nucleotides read TGTGCCAGCAGTTTAGCGGGAGGAACGGGCGAGCAGTACTTC. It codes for CASSLAGGTGEQYF.

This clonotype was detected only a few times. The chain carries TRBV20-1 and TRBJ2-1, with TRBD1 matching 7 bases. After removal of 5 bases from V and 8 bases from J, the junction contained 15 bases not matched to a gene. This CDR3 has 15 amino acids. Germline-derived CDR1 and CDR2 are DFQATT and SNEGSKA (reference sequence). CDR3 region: CSAQSRDSFFYEQFF. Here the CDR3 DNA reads TGCAGTGCTCAAAGCCGGGACAGTTTTTTCTATGAGCAGTTCTTC.

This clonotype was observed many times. The CDR3 loop is CSATLAGRAKNIQYF. Written as DNA, the CDR3 is TGCAGTGCTACCTTAGCAGGCAGGGCCAAAAACATTCAGTACTTC. The chain recombines TRBV20-1 with TRBJ2-4; no clear D gene. The CDR3 contains 15 residues. Germline V gene sequence: CDR1 DFQATT, CDR2 SNEGSKA (reference sequence). Trimming took 4 bases from V and 1 from J, leaving 14 bases between them.

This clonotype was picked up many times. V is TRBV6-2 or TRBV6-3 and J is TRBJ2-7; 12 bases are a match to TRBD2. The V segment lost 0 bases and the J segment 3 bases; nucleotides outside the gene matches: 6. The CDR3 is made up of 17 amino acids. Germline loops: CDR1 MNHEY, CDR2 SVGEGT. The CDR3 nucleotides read TGTGCCAGCAGTTACTCAAGGACTAGCGGGGATGTCTACGAGCAGTACTTC. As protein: CASSYSRTSGDVYEQYF.